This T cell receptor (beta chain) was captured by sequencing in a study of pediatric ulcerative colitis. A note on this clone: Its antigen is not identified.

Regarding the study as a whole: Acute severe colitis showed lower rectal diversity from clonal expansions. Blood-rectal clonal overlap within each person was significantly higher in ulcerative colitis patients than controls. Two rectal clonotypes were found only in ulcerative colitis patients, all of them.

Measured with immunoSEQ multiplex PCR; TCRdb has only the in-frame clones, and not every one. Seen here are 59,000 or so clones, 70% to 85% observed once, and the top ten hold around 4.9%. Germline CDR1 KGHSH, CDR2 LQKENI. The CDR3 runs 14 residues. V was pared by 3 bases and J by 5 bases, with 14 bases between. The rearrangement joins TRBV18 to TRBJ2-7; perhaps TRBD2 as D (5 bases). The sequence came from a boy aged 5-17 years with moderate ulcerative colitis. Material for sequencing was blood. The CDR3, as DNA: TGTGCCAGCTCACCCAGGCTAGCTAGCCACGAGCAGTACTTC. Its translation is CASSPRLASHEQYF.